This TCR beta chain originates from a study of OX40 agonist ivuxolimab in advanced cancers. Germline V gene lookup returns CDR1 SGHTA and CDR2 FQGNSA. With 5 bases clipped from V and 8 bases from J, the junction kept 13 bases outside the gene matches. The CDR3 has 15 residues. Data came from immunoSEQ multiplex PCR; TCRdb stores just in-frame clones and leaves some out. The sample lists some 76,000 clones, roughly 84% occurring once. This material consisted of CD4+ or CD8+ T cells sorted from blood, taken in a trial of the OX40 agonist ivuxolimab. The TCR comes from an adult with an advanced solid tumor such as melanoma, head and neck, liver or kidney cancer. The rearrangement uses TRBV7-2 and TRBJ2-7, with 9 bases aligning to TRBD2. The CDR3 DNA reads TGTGCCAGCAGCCCCGGGGAAGCGGGAGGAGCGAAGCAGTACTTC. It encodes CASSPGEAGGAKQYF.